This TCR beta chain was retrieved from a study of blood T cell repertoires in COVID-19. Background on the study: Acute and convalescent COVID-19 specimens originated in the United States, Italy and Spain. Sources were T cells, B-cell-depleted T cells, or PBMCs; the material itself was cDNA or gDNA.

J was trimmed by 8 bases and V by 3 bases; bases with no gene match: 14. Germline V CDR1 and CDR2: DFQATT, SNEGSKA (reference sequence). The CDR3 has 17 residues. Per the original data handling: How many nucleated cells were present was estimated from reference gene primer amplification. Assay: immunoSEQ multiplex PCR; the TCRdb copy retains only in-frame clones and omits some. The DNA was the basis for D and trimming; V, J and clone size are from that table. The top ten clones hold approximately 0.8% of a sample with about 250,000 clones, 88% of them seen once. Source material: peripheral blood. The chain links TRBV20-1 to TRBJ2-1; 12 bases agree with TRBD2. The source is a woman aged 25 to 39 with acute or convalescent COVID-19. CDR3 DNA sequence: TGCAGTGCTAGTCCTACCCGGAGGACTAGCGGGGTCGATGAGCAGTTCTTC. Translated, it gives CSASPTRRTSGVDEQFF.